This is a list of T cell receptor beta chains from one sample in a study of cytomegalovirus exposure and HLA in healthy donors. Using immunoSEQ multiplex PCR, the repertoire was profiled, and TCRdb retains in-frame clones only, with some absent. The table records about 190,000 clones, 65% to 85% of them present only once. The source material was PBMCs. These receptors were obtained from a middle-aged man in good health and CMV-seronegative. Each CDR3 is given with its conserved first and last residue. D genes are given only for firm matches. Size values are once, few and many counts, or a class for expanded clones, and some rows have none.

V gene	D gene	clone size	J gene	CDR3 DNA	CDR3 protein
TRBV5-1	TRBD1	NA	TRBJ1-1	TGCGCCAGCAGCTCGGGACAGGGATTCACTGAAGCTTTCTTT	CASSSGQGFTEAFF
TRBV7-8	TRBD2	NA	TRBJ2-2	TGTGCCAGCAGCCGGGGGGGACTAGCGGGCGGGGAGCTGTTTTTT	CASSRGGLAGGELFF
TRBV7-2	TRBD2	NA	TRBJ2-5	TGTGCCAGCAGCTTAGGGACTAGCGGAGAGACCCAGTACTTC	CASSLGTSGETQYF
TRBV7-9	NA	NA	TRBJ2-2	TGTTCCAGCAGCTTAGCCCAGGTTAACGGGGAGCTGTTTTTT	CSSSLAQVNGELFF
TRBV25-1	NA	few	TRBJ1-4	TGTGCCAGCAGCTGGCCCGGTATTAACGGGGAAAAACTGTTTTTT	CASSWPGINGEKLFF
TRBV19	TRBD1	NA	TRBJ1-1	TGTGCCAGTAGTATAGGACAGGGCACTGAAGCTTTCTTT	CASSIGQGTEAFF
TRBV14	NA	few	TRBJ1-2	TGTGCCAGCTCTGTTAGCCTCAACTATGGCTACACCTTC	CASSVSLNYGYTF
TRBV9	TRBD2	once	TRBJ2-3	TGTGCCAGCAGCGTACTAGCGGGGGCGAACACAGATACGCAGTATTTT	CASSVLAGANTDTQYF
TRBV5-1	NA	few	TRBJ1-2	TGCGCCAGCAGCTTGGGGGAGACAAACTATGGCTACACCTTC	CASSLGETNYGYTF
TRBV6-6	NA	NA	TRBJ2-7	TGTGCCAGCAGAGGTCCCACAGGGCGCGAGCAGTACTTC	CASRGPTGREQYF
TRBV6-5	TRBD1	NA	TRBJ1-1	TGTGCCAGCAGTTACTCCCACAGGGGGCGTTACACTGAAGCTTTCTTT	CASSYSHRGRYTEAFF
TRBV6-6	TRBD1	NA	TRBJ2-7	TGTGCCAGCATTCTCGACAGGGCCCCCTACGAGCAGTACTTC	CASILDRAPYEQYF
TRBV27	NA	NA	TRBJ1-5	TGTGCCAGCAGTTTAGGAGGGGTTGGGGATCAGCCCCAGCATTTT	CASSLGGVGDQPQHF
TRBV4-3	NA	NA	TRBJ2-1	TGCGCCAGCAGCCAAAGGCGGAGCTCCTACAATGAGCAGTTCTTC	CASSQRRSSYNEQFF
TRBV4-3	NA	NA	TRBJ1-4	TGCGCCAGCAGCCAAAACTTACAGGGAACTAATGAAAAACTGTTTTTT	CASSQNLQGTNEKLFF
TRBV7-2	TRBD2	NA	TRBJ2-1	TGTGCCAGCAGCTTAGAATACGGGGGGGGAGGCGATGAGCAGTTCTTC	CASSLEYGGGGDEQFF
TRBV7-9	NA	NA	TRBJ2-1	TGTGCCAGCAGCGCCCCGGACTACCACGATGAGCAGTTCTTC	CASSAPDYHDEQFF
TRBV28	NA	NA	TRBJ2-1	TGTGCCAGCAGTTTAATGAGCCCGCATGAGCAGTTCTTC	CASSLMSPHEQFF
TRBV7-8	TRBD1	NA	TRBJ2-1	TGTGCCAGCAGCTTAGGGGGGACAGGCTCCTACAATGAGCAGTTCTTC	CASSLGGTGSYNEQFF
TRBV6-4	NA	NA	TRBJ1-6	TGTGCCAGCAGTGAAACCTCAGGTTCACCCCTCCACTTT	CASSETSGSPLHF
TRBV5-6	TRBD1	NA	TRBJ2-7	TGTGCCAGCAGCCTGGGACAGTATAACTACGAGCAGTACTTC	CASSLGQYNYEQYF
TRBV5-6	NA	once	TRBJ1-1	TGTGCCAGCAGCCCGACGGGGGGGAGTAAACGGAACACTGAAGCTTTCTTT	CASSPTGGSKRNTEAFF
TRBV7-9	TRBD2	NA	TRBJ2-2	TGTGCCAGCGCGAAGGGCGGGGGACGAGGGGTCACCGGGGAGCTGTTTTTT	CASAKGGGRGVTGELFF
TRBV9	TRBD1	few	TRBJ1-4	TGTGCCAGCAGCGAAACGGGACAGGGGTTTGAAAAACTGTTTTTT	CASSETGQGFEKLFF
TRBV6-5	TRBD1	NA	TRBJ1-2	TGTGCCAGCAGTTATTCCACAGGGGCTAACTATGGCTACACCTTC	CASSYSTGANYGYTF
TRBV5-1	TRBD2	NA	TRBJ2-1	TGCGCCAGCCGCGGGGGGGCCTCGAACAATGAGCAGTTCTTC	CASRGGASNNEQFF
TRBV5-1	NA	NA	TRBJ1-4	TGCGCCAGCAGCACTACGGTGATCGGAACTAATGAAAAACTGTTTTTT	CASSTTVIGTNEKLFF
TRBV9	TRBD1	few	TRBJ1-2	TGTGCCAGCAGCCCGGGACAGGGAAGGGTTAACTATGGCTACACCTTC	CASSPGQGRVNYGYTF
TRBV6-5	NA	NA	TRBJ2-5	TGTGCCAGCAGTCCTAAGCCCTGGACAGAAGAGACCCAGTACTTC	CASSPKPWTEETQYF
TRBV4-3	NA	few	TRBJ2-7	TGCGCCAGCAGCCAAGAAGGGGATACCTACGAGCAGTACTTC	CASSQEGDTYEQYF
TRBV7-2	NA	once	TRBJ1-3	TGTGCCAGCAGCTCCTACTCTGGAAACACCATATATTTT	CASSSYSGNTIYF
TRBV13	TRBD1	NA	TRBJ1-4	TGTGCCAGCAGCTCGGACAGGGACGAGGGAAAACTGTTTTTT	CASSSDRDEGKLFF
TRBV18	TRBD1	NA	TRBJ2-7	TGTGCCAGCTCACACTGGCCGGGACAGGGGAACTCCTACGAGCAGTACTTC	CASSHWPGQGNSYEQYF
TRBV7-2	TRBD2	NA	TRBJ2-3	TGTGCCAGCAGCTTTCGCGGGGGGGCCATGACAGATACGCAGTATTTT	CASSFRGGAMTDTQYF
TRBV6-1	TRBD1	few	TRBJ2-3	TGTGCCAGCAGTGAAGGCAGACAGGGAAGTAATACGCAGTATTTT	CASSEGRQGSNTQYF
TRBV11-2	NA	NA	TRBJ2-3	TGTGCCAGCAGCTTAGTTGGGGGGTTGGCAGATACGCAGTATTTT	CASSLVGGLADTQYF
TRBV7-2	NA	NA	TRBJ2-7	TGTGCCAGCAGCTTAGTGTTGACAGTCTCCTACGAGCAGTACTTC	CASSLVLTVSYEQYF
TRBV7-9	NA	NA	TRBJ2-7	TGTGCCAGCAGCCAGGGACTCGCGGAATACTACGAGCAGTACTTC	CASSQGLAEYYEQYF
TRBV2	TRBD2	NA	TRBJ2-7	TGTGCCAGCAGGGTGAGCGGGGGAATGTACGAGCAGTACTTC	CASRVSGGMYEQYF
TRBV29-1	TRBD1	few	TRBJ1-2	TGCAGCGCAACACAGGGGGCGTACAATGGCTACACCTTC	CSATQGAYNGYTF
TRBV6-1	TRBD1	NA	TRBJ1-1	TGTGCCAGCCTGAAAGAGGGGGCAAACACTGAAGCTTTCTTT	CASLKEGANTEAFF
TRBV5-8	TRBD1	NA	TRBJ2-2	TGTGCCAGCAGCTCAGGGGGCGGCGCGAACACCGGGGAGCTGTTTTTT	CASSSGGGANTGELFF
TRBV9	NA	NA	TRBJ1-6	TGTGCCAGCAGCGAATTCTTAGCTTATTCACCCCTCCACTTT	CASSEFLAYSPLHF
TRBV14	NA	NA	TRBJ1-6	TGTGCCAGCAGCCAAGTCAGGGTCGGGCCCCTCCACTTT	CASSQVRVGPLHF
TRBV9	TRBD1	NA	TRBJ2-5	TGTGCCAGCGGACAGGGGCAAGAGACCCAGTACTTC	CASGQGQETQYF
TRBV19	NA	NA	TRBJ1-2	TGTGCCAGTAGGTCAACAGTGATTCCCTATGGCTACACCTTC	CASRSTVIPYGYTF
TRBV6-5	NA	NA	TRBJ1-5	TGTGCCAGCAGTTCGAGCGGGGGAGAGCCCCAGCATTTT	CASSSSGGEPQHF
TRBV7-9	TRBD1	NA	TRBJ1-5	TGTGCCAGCAGTCCCCCGGGACAGGGTATGCAGCCCCAGCATTTT	CASSPPGQGMQPQHF
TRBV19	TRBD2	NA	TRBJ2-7	TGTGCCAGTTCATCGGGACTAGCGGGGGTCGGTTACGAGCAGTACTTC	CASSSGLAGVGYEQYF
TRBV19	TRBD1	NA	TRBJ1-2	TGTGCCAGTAGGACAGGGTTCGATGGCTACACCTTC	CASRTGFDGYTF
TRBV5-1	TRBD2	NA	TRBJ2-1	TGCGCCAGCAGCTTAAGCGGGGGGTGGAATGAGCAGTTCTTC	CASSLSGGWNEQFF
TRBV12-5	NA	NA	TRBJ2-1	TGTGCTAGTGGTTCATACAATGAGCAGTTCTTC	CASGSYNEQFF
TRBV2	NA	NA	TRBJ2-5	TGTGCCAGCAGTGAGGACAACAAAGGGGCCCAGTACTTC	CASSEDNKGAQYF
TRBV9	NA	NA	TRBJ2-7	TGTGCCAGCAGCGACGACAGTAGCTCCTACGAGCAGTACTTC	CASSDDSSSYEQYF
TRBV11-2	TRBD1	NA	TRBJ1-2	TGTGCCAGCAGTTCTAGGGGGCGCTGGGACTATGGCTACACCTTC	CASSSRGRWDYGYTF
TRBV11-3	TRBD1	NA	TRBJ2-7	TGTGCCAGCAGCCCCGGCTCCGGGACAGGGTCACAGGAGCAGTACTTC	CASSPGSGTGSQEQYF